This T cell receptor (beta chain) was captured by sequencing in a study of T cell changes during pregnancy in multiple sclerosis. The CDR3 covers 16 residues. The ends lost 5 bases at V and 0 bases at J; junction bases unmatched: 11. Germline CDR1 GTSNPN, CDR2 SVGIG (reference sequence). Profiling relied on immunoSEQ multiplex PCR, and the TCRdb table lists in-frame clones only, not all of them. The table has roughly 90,000 clones, about 93% seen once; the top ten hold 3.5% to 4.5%. Sequences were derived from peripheral blood, sampled in the first trimester of pregnancy. The V call is TRBV30, the J call TRBJ1-1; 8 bases align to TRBD1. The clonotype was recovered from a female donor with multiple sclerosis, enrolled in a pregnancy study. For the CDR3, the DNA is TGTGCCTGGTCAGGGGGCTCCCTCTCTATGAACACTGAAGCTTTCTTT. Encoded protein: CAWSGGSLSMNTEAFF.